This TCR beta chain emerged from a study of T-cell reconstitution after alpha-beta-depleted transplantation in children (dated by TCRdb to the mid-2010s). Regarding the complete study: T-cell immune reconstitution after TCRalphabeta/CD19-depleted allogeneic hematopoietic cell transplantation in children was quantitatively tracked in the study by means of TCR repertoire profiling.

V is clipped by 4 bases and J by 8 bases, and the sequence between their germline boundaries is 5 bases long. The CDR3, cysteine through phenylalanine, is 10 amino acids long. The sequence is cut down to CDR3 DNA, 30 bases in frame from base 1. In the germline V gene (reference sequence), CDR1 corresponds to DFQATT and CDR2 to SNEGSKA. The library relied on PCR. Sequencing took place on an Illumina HiSeq 2500. TCR library preparation used molecular barcoding, with unique molecular identifiers applied to normalize quantification of the TCRbeta repertoire. TCRdb applied fastp at Q25 and MiXCR to the public reads, then kept only in-frame beta chains. When rows share a CDR3 protein, they turn into one entry using the most common DNA and genes. This sample holds hundreds of thousands of distinct CDR3 sequences; under 15% were observed only once. The ten largest clones take up approximately 2.1% of the sample.

What the research found in general, with its limitations: Over subsequent months, a decline in hyperexpanded clone frequencies was noted, and after one year, T-cell counts and TCRbeta diversity were mostly ascribed to newly produced T cells. Apparently early alphabetaT-cell count recovery about two months after transplant reportedly relied on only several hundred rapidly expanded clones derived from non-depleted graft cells. In some patients, high TCRbeta diversity at day 60 was attributed to recipient T cells and intrathymic progenitors that had survived conditioning.

In regard to this clonotype: The specificity of this receptor is unknown. No base-level quality is on record; no much larger clone is a single base apart.

What this sample's treatment or condition label stands for: allogeneic hematopoietic cell transplantation with graft depleted of TCRalphabeta T cells and CD19 B cells. The transplant recipients were children given TCRalphabeta/CD19-depleted allogeneic hematopoietic cell grafts. This chain joins TRBV20-1 to TRBJ2-2, with the D gene call left open. The sequences come from PBMCs, mostly from graft donor cells, collected 360 days after TCRalphabeta/CD19-depleted stem cell transplant. The receptor comes from a male patient between 5 and 17 years old who had a stem cell transplant for acute myeloid leukemia, so the T cells may come from the graft donor. Here the CDR3 is given as CSAIAGELFF. The nucleotides are TGCAGTGCTATCGCGGGGGAGCTGTTTTTT.